These 14 T cell receptor beta chains were sequenced from one sample in a study of control samples from healthy donors and cancer patients. Generated by immunoSEQ multiplex PCR, the TCRdb table keeps only in-frame clones and is missing some. Among about 150,000 clones listed, about 93% were seen once. Sequencing was carried out using blood. Source of these receptors: a man aged 50 to 60 in good health.

The V call is TRBV7-6, the J call TRBJ2-7; 9 bases are shared with TRBD2. V dropped 3 bases and J dropped 1; count of bases not matched to a gene: 1. The germline gives CDR1 SGHVS, CDR2 FNYEAQ. The length of the CDR3 is 14 residues. The DNA for the CDR3 is TGTGCCAGCAGCTTTAGCGGGGGTTCCTACGAGCAGTACTTC. Translating gives CASSFSGGSYEQYF.

The chain combines TRBV6-2 or TRBV6-3 with TRBJ2-7; D might be TRBD1 or TRBD2, each matching 6 bases. The CDR3 sequence is 14 residues long. CDR1 and CDR2 (germline): MNHEY, SVGEGT. With 1 base removed from V and 6 bases from J, the gap between germline ends came to 13 bases. This CDR3 reads CASSYFGGAGEQYF. CDR3 in DNA: TGTGCCAGCAGTTACTTCGGGGGCGCGGGCGAGCAGTACTTC.

The rearrangement links TRBV27 to TRBJ2-3; tentatively, D is TRBD2 (5 bases). Germline CDR1 and CDR2: MNHEY and SMNVEV (reference sequence). CDR3 length: 15 amino acids. Deletions cut 6 bases from V and 1 base from J, with 14 bases between. The CDR3 nucleotides are TGTGCCAGCAGCTTAGTCGCCGGGGGCACAGATACGCAGTATTTT. Translated, it gives CASSLVAGGTDTQYF.

For this clone: This same CDR3 is encoded by further DNA sequences in the sample. The J gene is TRBJ1-1, the V gene TRBV18; no clear D. The V end lost 4 bases, the J end lost 1 base, and 7 bases lay between the germline ends. Germline V gives CDR1 KGHSH, CDR2 LQKENI. The CDR3 loop spans 13 amino acids. This CDR3 is CASSQDRNTEAFF. CDR3 in DNA: TGTGCCAGCTCACAGGATAGGAACACTGAAGCTTTCTTT.

This rearrangement joins TRBV15 to TRBJ1-4; 8 bases agree with TRBD1. This CDR3 is 15 amino acids long. Germline V CDR1 and CDR2: LNHNV, YYDKDF (reference sequence). Trimming cost V 0 bases and J 8 bases; bases outside gene matches: 5. Here the CDR3 DNA reads TGTGCCACCAGCAGAGATTGGACAGGGAAGGAAAAACTGTTTTTT. It encodes CATSRDWTGKEKLFF.

The V gene is TRBV6-5, the J gene TRBJ1-6; no reliable D call. The CDR3 extends over 13 amino acids. Germline values: CDR1 MNHEY, CDR2 SVGAGI. V lost 6 bases and J lost 3, with 6 bases in between. The CDR3 region is CASRVNYNSPLHF. The CDR3 coding sequence is TGTGCCAGCAGGGTTAACTATAATTCACCCCTCCACTTT.

This clone was detected once. This chain's CDR3 is CASRTGTANTEAFF. In DNA, the CDR3 is TGTGCCAGCAGGACCGGGACGGCCAACACTGAAGCTTTCTTT. The chain couples TRBV5-5 to TRBJ1-1; possibly TRBD1 for D (5 bases). The germline V and J ends were trimmed by 5 bases and 2 bases, with 13 bases remaining between them. This CDR3 comprises 14 residues. In germline, CDR1 is SGHKS, CDR2 YYEKEE (reference sequence).

This clone occurred once. This chain connects TRBV28 to TRBJ1-2; D is unclear. V lost 7 bases and J 3 bases, leaving 9 bases between the germline ends. The CDR3 is 12 amino acids. From germline, CDR1 is MDHEN and CDR2 SYDVKM. The chain's CDR3 is CASTPGYYGYTF. DNA of the CDR3: TGTGCCAGCACCCCAGGATACTATGGCTACACCTTC.

The V call is TRBV30, the J call TRBJ1-2; D might be TRBD1 (5 bases). Per the germline V gene, CDR1 is GTSNPN and CDR2 is SVGIG (reference sequence). The CDR3 is made up of 13 amino acids. The ends were cut back, 3 bases at V and 1 base at J, with 9 bases in the middle. The CDR3 region has the DNA TGTGCCTGGAGCCGGGACCATAACTATGGCTACACCTTC. Translating it yields CAWSRDHNYGYTF.

The chain is built from TRBV7-2 and TRBJ2-7; 8 nucleotides line up with TRBD2. Trimming removed 5 bases from V and 6 bases from J; junction bases left unmatched: 9. The CDR3 is 14 amino acids. Germline V lookup: CDR1 SGHTA, CDR2 FQGNSA. The CDR3 DNA is TGTGCCAGCAGCCTCAGCGGGAGTCGTAGCGAGCAGTACTTC. Protein: CASSLSGSRSEQYF.

This chain links TRBV2 with TRBJ1-4; maybe TRBD1 (6 bases). The CDR3 extends over 13 amino acids. V was pared by 6 bases and J by 10 bases, with 15 bases between. From germline, CDR1 is SNHLY and CDR2 FYNNEI. CDR3 sequence reads: CASSGGAQGKLFF. In nucleotides, the CDR3 is TGTGCCAGCAGCGGGGGTGCACAGGGAAAACTGTTTTTT. The full variable domain, its missing parts supplied by reference TRBV2 and TRBJ1-4, is EPEVTQTPSHQVTQMGQEVILRCVPISNHLYFYWYRQILGQKVEFLVSFYNNEISEKSEIFDDQFSVERPDGSNFTLKIRSTKLEDSAMYFCASSGGAQGKLFFGSGTQLSVL.

This clone was recorded only once. J is TRBJ2-7 and V is TRBV2; D is perhaps TRBD1 (5 bases). Germline V gene lookup returns CDR1 SNHLY and CDR2 FYNNEI. This CDR3 spans 10 amino acids. The V end was cut by 8 bases, the J end by 6 bases, with 8 bases between. CDR3 sequence reads: CASGAVEQYF. DNA for the CDR3: TGTGCCAGCGGGGCAGTCGAGCAGTACTTC.

The V and J genes are TRBV28 and TRBJ2-1; 11 nucleotides align to TRBD2. The V segment lost 6 bases and the J segment 9 bases; nucleotides outside the gene matches: 19. This CDR3 has 18 residues. CDR1 is MDHEN, CDR2 SYDVKM, per germline. The CDR3: CASSKIFSGSGRAVEQFF. The CDR3 bases are TGTGCCAGCAGCAAAATTTTTTCGGGTAGCGGGAGGGCCGTTGAGCAGTTCTTC.

This chain joins TRBV15 and TRBJ2-2, with a tentative D call TRBD1 (5 bases). CDR1 is LNHNV and CDR2 is YYDKDF in the germline V gene (reference sequence). Trimming stripped 5 bases from V and 2 bases from J, with 9 bases between. The CDR3 sequence is 14 residues long. The CDR3 DNA sequence: TGTGCCACCAGCCCAGGACACAACACCGGGGAGCTGTTTTTT. This gives the protein CATSPGHNTGELFF.